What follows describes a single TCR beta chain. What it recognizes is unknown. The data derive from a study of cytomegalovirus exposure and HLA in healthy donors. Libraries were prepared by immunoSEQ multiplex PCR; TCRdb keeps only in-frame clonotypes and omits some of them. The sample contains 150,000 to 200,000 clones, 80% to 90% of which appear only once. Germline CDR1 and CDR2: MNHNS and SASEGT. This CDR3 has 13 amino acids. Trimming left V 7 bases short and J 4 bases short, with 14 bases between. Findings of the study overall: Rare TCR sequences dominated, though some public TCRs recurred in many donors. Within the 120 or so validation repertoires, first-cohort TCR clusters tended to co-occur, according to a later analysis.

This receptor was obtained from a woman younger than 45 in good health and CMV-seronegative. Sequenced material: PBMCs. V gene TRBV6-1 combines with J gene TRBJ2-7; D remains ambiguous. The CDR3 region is CASTEAVLYEQYF. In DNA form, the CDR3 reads TGTGCCAGCACTGAGGCGGTTTTGTACGAGCAGTACTTC.